Shown below are 31 T cell receptor beta chains from a single sample sequenced in a study of cytotoxic CD8 clonotypes in ibrutinib-treated CLL. The data were produced by immunoSEQ multiplex PCR, yet TCRdb's version contains in-frame clones alone and is incomplete. The sample shows 150,000 to 200,000 clones, roughly 90% of them seen only once. The sequencing used PBMCs, collected at disease progression, from a patient treated with ibrutinib. The source of these receptors is a human donor with chronic lymphocytic leukemia.

V is TRBV27 and J is TRBJ2-3, with 10 bases that match TRBD2. CDR3 length equals 17 residues. J was trimmed by 0 bases and V by 5 bases; bases with no gene match: 8. Germline CDR1 MNHEY, CDR2 SMNVEV (reference sequence). The CDR3 sequence is CASSTLGLATSTDTQYF. The CDR3 nucleotides read TGTGCCAGCAGTACGTTGGGACTAGCGACAAGCACAGATACGCAGTATTTT.

This chain joins TRBV19 and TRBJ1-4; D is perhaps TRBD1 (5 bases). In germline, CDR1 is LNHDA, CDR2 SQIVND (reference sequence). V lost 6 bases, J lost 14 bases, and 19 bases lay in between. This CDR3 contains 13 residues. The CDR3: CASSAGTRVFLFF. The CDR3 DNA is TGTGCCAGTAGCGCAGGGACCCGTGTCTTTCTGTTTTTT.

The chain joins TRBV11-2 to TRBJ2-1; 9 bases agree with TRBD1. This CDR3 contains 17 residues. Looked up from germline, CDR1 is SGHAT and CDR2 is FQNNGV. J was trimmed by 0 bases and V by 3 bases; bases with no gene match: 6. In DNA form, the CDR3 reads TGTGCCAGCAGCTTGCACAGGGGGCTGAGCTCCTACAATGAGCAGTTCTTC. It encodes CASSLHRGLSSYNEQFF.

The rearrangement joins TRBV2 to TRBJ2-1; 13 positions match TRBD2. J was trimmed by 3 bases and V by 0 bases; bases with no gene match: 5. Germline V gives CDR1 SNHLY, CDR2 FYNNEI. The CDR3 extends over 18 amino acids. DNA of the CDR3: TGTGCCAGCAGTGAAGCGCTGGGACTAGCGGGGATCTACAATGAGCAGTTCTTC. This sequence encodes CASSEALGLAGIYNEQFF.

J is TRBJ2-1 and V is TRBV25-1; no firm D call. V lost 2 bases and J 5 bases, leaving 4 bases between the germline ends. The CDR3 sequence is 12 residues long. CDR1 and CDR2 from the germline V gene are MGHDK and SYGVNS. In DNA form, the CDR3 reads TGTGCCAGCAGTGAAAGGGACAATGAGCAGTTCTTC. It is translated as CASSERDNEQFF. Filled out from reference TRBV25-1 and TRBJ2-1, the complete variable domain reads EADIYQTPRYLVIGTGKKITLECSQTMGHDKMYWYQQDPGMELHLIHYSYGVNSTEKGDLSSESTVSRIRTEHFPLTLESARPSHTSQYLCASSERDNEQFFGPGTRLTVL.

The gene calls are TRBV27 and TRBJ2-7, with 9 bases fitting TRBD1. V lost 5 bases to trimming and J lost 5 bases; unmatched junction nucleotides: 7. The CDR3 sequence is 14 residues long. Germline CDR1 and CDR2: MNHEY and SMNVEV (reference sequence). The CDR3 sequence is CASSTGTGTNEQYF. The CDR3 bases are TGTGCCAGCAGTACCGGGACAGGGACCAACGAGCAGTACTTC.

This chain connects TRBV28 to TRBJ2-7; 8 bases align to TRBD1. V was pared by 6 bases and J by 0 bases, with 4 bases of the junction left unmatched. The CDR3 covers 14 residues. The germline V gene encodes CDR1 MDHEN and CDR2 SYDVKM. The CDR3, as DNA: TGTGCCAGCAGGGACAGGGCTCCCTCCTACGAGCAGTACTTC. This encodes CASRDRAPSYEQYF.

CDR3: CASSPTQGPLGNTIYF. For the CDR3, the DNA is TGCGCCAGCAGCCCGACACAGGGGCCTCTTGGAAACACCATATATTTT. This rearrangement joins TRBV5-1 to TRBJ1-3; 7 nucleotides agree with TRBD1. This CDR3 has 16 residues. The V gene's germline CDR1 is SGHRS and CDR2 YFSETQ. V trimming: 4 bases; J trimming: 3 bases; junction bases outside the gene matches: 10.

The rearrangement links TRBV25-1 to TRBJ1-2, with D uncertain. Germline CDR1 is MGHDK and CDR2 is SYGVNS. The CDR3 totals 12 residues. Trimming took 7 bases from V and 2 from J, leaving 8 bases between them. CDR3 in amino acids: CASISENYGYTF. The CDR3 DNA sequence: TGTGCCAGCATCAGTGAGAACTATGGCTACACCTTC.

This sequence joins TRBV7-9 and TRBJ1-2, with D maybe TRBD1 (6 bases). Germline CDR1 SEHNR, CDR2 FQNEAQ (reference sequence). With 1 base removed from V and 6 bases from J, the gap between germline ends came to 6 bases. The CDR3 length is 12 residues. The CDR3 coding sequence is TGTGCCAGCAGCTTAGACAGGGATGGCTACACCTTC. As protein: CASSLDRDGYTF.

This clone was detected only a few times. J is TRBJ2-6 and V is TRBV2; D gene ambiguous. Germline V lookup: CDR1 SNHLY, CDR2 FYNNEI. Trimming stripped 5 bases from V and 4 bases from J, with 12 bases between. The CDR3 extends over 15 amino acids. CDR3 in amino acids: CASSPDNPGANVLTF. For the CDR3, the DNA is TGTGCCAGCAGTCCGGATAACCCCGGGGCCAACGTCCTGACTTTC.

V is TRBV7-9 and J is TRBJ1-2, with 7 positions matching TRBD1. V lost 5 bases and J lost 5; bases outside the gene matches: 11. The germline V gene has CDR1 SEHNR and CDR2 FQNEAQ (reference sequence). The CDR3 has 15 amino acids. CDR3 loop: CASSQAGQPVYGYTF. The CDR3 coding sequence is TGTGCCAGCAGCCAGGCGGGACAGCCGGTTTATGGCTACACCTTC.

The rearrangement uses TRBV29-1 and TRBJ1-1; D remains unclear. V dropped 7 bases and J dropped 8 bases, with 14 bases sitting between them. CDR1 and CDR2 from the germline V gene are SQVTM and ANQGSEA. This CDR3 contains 11 residues. The CDR3 loop is CSGLTAVEAFF. The CDR3 region has the DNA TGCAGCGGCCTGACTGCCGTCGAAGCTTTCTTT.

The V gene is TRBV19, the J gene TRBJ1-2, with D possibly matching TRBD1 (5 bases). This CDR3 comprises 14 residues. Germline V gene data show CDR1 as LNHDA and CDR2 as SQIVND (reference sequence). V was trimmed by 7 bases and J by 3 bases, leaving 15 bases between them. In DNA, the CDR3 is TGTGCCAGTACCGACACTTGGGGGGACTATGGCTACACCTTC. It yields the protein CASTDTWGDYGYTF.

V usage is TRBV27 and J usage is TRBJ1-2; D perhaps matches TRBD1 (6 bases). The CDR3 length is 17 residues. The V end was cut by 6 bases, the J end by 8 bases, with 28 bases between. Germline CDR1 is MNHEY and CDR2 is SMNVEV (reference sequence). The CDR3 region is CASRLKLAGALLGGYTF. CDR3 coding DNA: TGTGCCAGCAGATTAAAGCTGGCGGGGGCGCTTTTAGGGGGCTACACCTTC.

This chain connects TRBV4-3 to TRBJ1-3, with TRBD1 matching 8 bases. The CDR3 is 17 residues long. V shed 3 bases, J shed 4 bases, and the junction held 11 bases outside the gene matches. CDR1 is LGHNA and CDR2 is YSLEER in the germline V gene. The CDR3 nucleotides read TGCGCCAGCAGCCAGAGGCAAAGACAGGGGTCCGGAAACACCATATATTTT. Amino acids: CASSQRQRQGSGNTIYF.

V gene TRBV19 combines with J gene TRBJ1-3, with a possible D match to TRBD1 (6 bases). There are 13 residues in the CDR3. Looked up from germline, CDR1 is LNHDA and CDR2 is SQIVND (reference sequence). Between the trimmed V and J ends, which lost 6 bases and 4 bases, there was a span of 10 bases. This CDR3 reads CASRLQGGNTIYF. The CDR3 DNA reads TGTGCCAGTAGGTTACAGGGAGGAAACACCATATATTTT.

The gene calls are TRBV11-3 and TRBJ2-1, with TRBD2 matching 9 bases. V shed 5 bases and J 2 bases; nucleotides not matched to a gene: 7. The CDR3 sequence is 16 residues long. Germline values: CDR1 SGHNT, CDR2 YENEEA. The CDR3 nucleotides are TGTGCCAGCAGCCCTCCCGGGACTAGCACCTACAATGAGCAGTTCTTC. This codes for CASSPPGTSTYNEQFF.

The chain recombines TRBV19 with TRBJ1-2; maybe TRBD1 (5 bases). The CDR3 length is 13 residues. CDR1 and CDR2 from the germline V gene are LNHDA and SQIVND (reference sequence). V shed 4 bases and J shed 7 bases, with 13 bases lying between them. CDR3 amino acids: CASSTRAGGGYTF. Written as DNA, the CDR3 is TGTGCCAGTAGTACCCGGGCCGGGGGTGGCTACACCTTC.

The chain is built from TRBV6-1 and TRBJ2-5; tentatively, D is TRBD2 (6 bases). Germline assignment: CDR1 MNHNS and CDR2 SASEGT. V was cut by 5 bases and J by 5 bases, with 15 bases left in between. This CDR3 region has 14 residues. Written as DNA, the CDR3 is TGTGCCAGCAGTTCTCAGGCGGGGCTGGAGACCCAGTACTTC. Translation: CASSSQAGLETQYF.

The V gene is TRBV7-6, the J gene TRBJ2-3; 8 bases map to TRBD2. V lost 5 bases and J lost 5; bases outside the gene matches: 6. Germline CDR1 is SGHVS and CDR2 is FNYEAQ. This CDR3 comprises 14 residues. In DNA form, the CDR3 reads TGTGCCAGCAGCCAGCGGGAGTACGAAGATACGCAGTATTTT. Translated: CASSQREYEDTQYF.

This clone occurred a few times. V and J are TRBV7-2 and TRBJ2-6; possibly TRBD2 for D (6 bases). This CDR3 is built from 16 residues. The germline V gene has CDR1 SGHTA and CDR2 FQGNSA. Trimming removed 3 bases from V and 0 bases from J, with 9 bases in between. The CDR3 spells CASSFDGSSGANVLTF. In nucleotides, the CDR3 is TGTGCCAGCAGCTTCGACGGGAGCTCTGGGGCCAACGTCCTGACTTTC.

This clone has more than one count but fewer than ten. This chain joins TRBV15 and TRBJ2-1; TRBD1 matches 11 bases. Losses at the gene ends were 1 base for V and 6 bases for J; bases not matched to a gene: 8. This CDR3 has 17 residues. Germline values: CDR1 LNHNV, CDR2 YYDKDF (reference sequence). CDR3 sequence: CATSRGRRDRGFNEQFF. The CDR3 DNA reads TGTGCCACCAGCAGAGGACGCCGGGACAGGGGGTTCAATGAGCAGTTCTTC. Based on the CDR3 plus reference TRBV15 and TRBJ2-1, the full variable domain is DAMVIQNPRYQVTQFGKPVTLSCSQTLNHNVMYWYQQKSSQAPKLLFHYYDKDFNNEADTPDNFQSRRPNTSFCFLDIRSPGLGDTAMYLCATSRGRRDRGFNEQFFGPGTRLTVL.

The genes are TRBV29-1 and TRBJ2-7; possibly TRBD1 for D (5 bases). Deletions cut 5 bases from V and 2 bases from J, with 13 bases between. The CDR3 is 13 amino acids. Germline lookup yields CDR1 SQVTM and CDR2 ANQGSEA. The CDR3 region is CSVPTDRPYEQYF. The CDR3 nucleotides read TGCAGCGTTCCGACCGACAGACCCTACGAGCAGTACTTC.

The CDR3 spells CSVAFGTGTYGYTF. As DNA, the CDR3 is TGCAGCGTTGCATTTGGGACAGGGACCTATGGCTACACCTTC. The V gene is TRBV29-1, the J gene TRBJ1-2, with 9 bases lining up with TRBD1. The V segment lost 4 bases and the J segment 4 bases; nucleotides outside the gene matches: 7. This CDR3 is 14 amino acids long. CDR1 SQVTM and CDR2 ANQGSEA come from the germline V gene.

V is TRBV5-4 and J is TRBJ2-7, with 15 bases aligning to TRBD2. The J segment lost 3 bases and the V segment lost 4 bases, leaving 11 bases of the junction unmatched. CDR1 and CDR2 from the germline V gene are SGHNT and YYREEE (reference sequence). This CDR3 spans 18 amino acids. For the CDR3, the DNA is TGTGCCAGCAGCCCGGGACTAGCGGGAGGTTCGCAGCACTACGAGCAGTACTTC. Encoded protein: CASSPGLAGGSQHYEQYF.

This clone came up once. The chain links TRBV6-5 to TRBJ2-3; possibly TRBD2 for D (6 bases). V lost 10 bases and J 2 bases, leaving 19 bases between the germline ends. The CDR3 totals 15 residues. The germline V gene encodes CDR1 MNHEY and CDR2 SVGAGI. DNA of the CDR3: TGTGCCACTATTAGGCGGGGAGGATACACAGATACGCAGTATTTT. Translation gives CATIRRGGYTDTQYF.

The chain recombines TRBV7-9 with TRBJ1-2; possible D gene TRBD1, 5 bases. The CDR3 spans 13 residues. Germline CDR1 reads SEHNR; CDR2 reads FQNEAQ (reference sequence). V was pared by 5 bases and J by 8 bases, with 15 bases between. In DNA, the CDR3 is TGTGCCAGCAGCCGGGACTTACTACGAGGCTACACCTTC. The encoded protein is CASSRDLLRGYTF.

V usage is TRBV19 and J usage is TRBJ2-6; D is unresolved. Trimming left V 5 bases short and J 2 bases short, with 7 bases between. Germline loops: CDR1 LNHDA, CDR2 SQIVND (reference sequence). CDR3 size: 14 residues. This CDR3 reads CASSAVAGANVLTF. CDR3 nucleotide sequence: TGTGCCAGTAGTGCTGTAGCTGGGGCCAACGTCCTGACTTTC.

The chain carries TRBV5-1 and TRBJ2-1, with D possibly being TRBD1 (6 bases). Per the germline V gene, CDR1 is SGHRS and CDR2 is YFSETQ. CDR3 size: 15 residues. Between the trimmed V and J ends, which lost 4 bases and 4 bases, there was a span of 15 bases. CDR3 coding DNA: TGCGCCAGCAGCCCGGACAGTCCTTATTACAATGAGCAGTTCTTC. Translated: CASSPDSPYYNEQFF.

The J gene is TRBJ1-4, the V gene TRBV28; possible D gene TRBD1, 5 bases. V lost 5 bases, J lost 6 bases, and 13 bases lay in between. Germline CDR1 MDHEN, CDR2 SYDVKM. The CDR3 totals 14 residues. Here the CDR3 reads CASSGEGRHEKLFF. DNA of the CDR3: TGTGCCAGCAGTGGAGAGGGGCGACATGAAAAACTGTTTTTT.